One and the same sample provided the 2 T cell receptor beta chains below, sequenced in a study of T cells after somatic rescue of genetic block. TCRdb keeps only in-frame clones here, not all; method: immunoSEQ multiplex PCR. The sample has about 63,000 clones; 92% are singletons. The specimen was peripheral blood mononuclear cells (PBMCs). These receptors originate from a man aged 35 to 55.

The chain uses TRBV5-1 and TRBJ2-7; tentatively, D is TRBD1 (6 bases). This CDR3 has 14 amino acids. V was shortened by 0 bases and J by 0 bases, with 7 bases between the two germline ends. Germline CDR1 and CDR2: SGHRS and YFSETQ. CDR3 protein: CASSLGTVSYEQYF. The CDR3 DNA is TGCGCCAGCAGCTTGGGGACAGTCTCCTACGAGCAGTACTTC.

The chain joins TRBV6-6 to TRBJ2-1, with 9 bases aligning to TRBD1. The J segment lost 5 bases and the V segment lost 2 bases, leaving 7 bases of the junction unmatched. Germline-derived CDR1 and CDR2 are MNHNY and SVGAGI (reference sequence). The CDR3 is made up of 16 amino acids. The CDR3 is CASSYPGTGSDNEQFF. CDR3 DNA sequence: TGTGCCAGCAGTTACCCCGGGACAGGGTCGGACAATGAGCAGTTCTTC.